The 12 T cell receptor beta chains below were found in one sample sequenced in a study of cytomegalovirus exposure and HLA in healthy donors. Primers for the PCR totalled 60 Vbeta and 13 Jbeta. Repertoires were generated with immunoSEQ multiplex PCR, while TCRdb's copy carries only in-frame clones and drops some. This sample carries under 120,000 clones, roughly 78% of them seen once, and the ten largest clones take more than 3%. The source material was PBMCs. The receptors originated from a woman between 40 and 55 years old in good health and CMV-seronegative.

The chain recombines TRBV28 with TRBJ2-2, with no clear D. In germline, CDR1 is MDHEN, CDR2 SYDVKM. The CDR3 contains 11 residues. V dropped 8 bases and J dropped 1 base, with 2 bases sitting between them. The CDR3 nucleotides read TGTGCCAGCCAGAACACCGGGGAGCTGTTTTTT. Translated: CASQNTGELFF. Complete variable domain (other parts from reference TRBV28 and TRBJ2-2): DVKVTQSSRYLVKRTGEKVFLECVQDMDHENMFWYRQDPGLGLRLIYFSYDVKMKEKGDIPEGYSVSREKKERFSLILESASTNQTSMYLCASQNTGELFFGEGSRLTVL.

The chain employs TRBV6-5 and TRBJ2-2; unclear D gene. V was shortened by 4 bases and J by 6 bases, with 3 bases between the two germline ends. Germline V CDR1 and CDR2: MNHEY, SVGAGI. This CDR3 has 11 amino acids. CDR3 protein: CASSCAGELFF. CDR3 DNA sequence: TGTGCCAGCAGTTGCGCCGGGGAGCTGTTTTTT.

The V and J genes are TRBV7-2 and TRBJ1-5, with TRBD1 identical over 7 bases. This CDR3 has 13 residues. V gave up 5 bases and J gave up 4 bases; unmatched junction bases: 2. Germline-derived CDR1 and CDR2 are SGHTA and FQGNSA. CDR3 sequence (DNA): TGTGCCAGCAGCATGACAGGGAATCAGCCCCAGCATTTT. Its protein is CASSMTGNQPQHF.

The chain recombines TRBV19 with TRBJ1-4; D call uncertain. V lost 5 bases to trimming and J lost 5 bases, with 15 bases between them. The CDR3 extends over 15 amino acids. Germline V gives CDR1 LNHDA, CDR2 SQIVND (reference sequence). CDR3 in DNA: TGTGCCAGTAGTTCACCGAAGCTGCTGAATGAAAAACTGTTTTTT. Translated: CASSSPKLLNEKLFF.

V usage is TRBV27 and J usage is TRBJ1-1, with TRBD1 matching over 11 bases. The V gene's germline CDR1 is MNHEY and CDR2 SMNVEV (reference sequence). CDR3 length: 17 residues. The V gene end was trimmed by 2 bases and the J gene end by 0 bases; junction bases not matched to a gene: 5. Written as DNA, the CDR3 is TGTGCCAGCAGTTTAACCGGGACAGGGGGTTTGAACACTGAAGCTTTCTTT. Translation gives CASSLTGTGGLNTEAFF.

This clone is a singleton in its sample. The gene calls are TRBV7-9 and TRBJ2-2; the match to TRBD1 covers 7 bases. With 5 bases clipped from V and 7 bases from J, the junction kept 13 bases outside the gene matches. From germline, CDR1 is SEHNR and CDR2 FQNEAQ (reference sequence). The CDR3 extends over 16 amino acids. The CDR3 loop reads CASSQIWTGSDGELFF. The CDR3 DNA reads TGTGCCAGCAGCCAGATCTGGACAGGTTCTGACGGGGAGCTGTTTTTT.

This clone is medium-sized. The J gene is TRBJ1-1, the V gene TRBV4-3, with 7 bases aligning to TRBD1. The junction had 8 bases not matched to a gene; V was cut back by 4 bases and J by 0 bases. CDR1 is LGHNA and CDR2 is YSLEER in the germline V gene. CDR3 length: 16 residues. In DNA, the CDR3 is TGCGCCAGCAGCCTTGGGACAGCCAACATGAACACTGAAGCTTTCTTT. Protein sequence: CASSLGTANMNTEAFF.

V usage is TRBV6-6 and J usage is TRBJ1-4; 8 positions match TRBD1. CDR1 MNHNY and CDR2 SVGAGI come from the germline V gene (reference sequence). Unmatched junction bases numbered 5, after V lost 1 base and J lost 7 bases. CDR3 length: 15 amino acids. CDR3 nucleotide sequence: TGTGCCAGCAGTTACTTCGGACAGGGCGGTGAAAAACTGTTTTTT. It is translated as CASSYFGQGGEKLFF.

This chain connects TRBV25-1 to TRBJ2-4, with 7 bases aligning to TRBD2. CDR3 length equals 16 residues. V was clipped by 5 bases and J by 8 bases; unmatched bases: 15. CDR1 is MGHDK, CDR2 SYGVNS, per germline. CDR3 loop: CASSHTWGGGTDIQYF. The DNA of the CDR3 is TGTGCCAGCAGTCATACGTGGGGGGGAGGGACGGACATTCAGTACTTC.

This chain joins TRBV14 and TRBJ2-4, with 8 bases lining up with TRBD2. The ends lost 7 bases at V and 0 bases at J; junction bases unmatched: 8. The CDR3 has 16 residues. CDR1 is SGHDN, CDR2 FVKESK, per germline. As DNA, the CDR3 is TGTGCCAGCATCCACGGGGGGGGTAGAGCCAAAAACATTCAGTACTTC. Its protein is CASIHGGGRAKNIQYF.

The V gene is TRBV11-2, the J gene TRBJ2-1; 7 nucleotides align to TRBD2. The CDR3 totals 14 residues. V was pared by 5 bases and J by 6 bases, with 7 bases of the junction left unmatched. The V gene's germline CDR1 is SGHAT and CDR2 FQNNGV. The CDR3 DNA is TGTGCCAGCAGCCTTAACCCGGGGGGCAATGAGCAGTTCTTC. Translating gives CASSLNPGGNEQFF.

The chain links TRBV30 to TRBJ2-5; 12 positions match TRBD2. This CDR3 has 13 residues. V was pared by 5 bases and J by 8 bases, with 6 bases of the junction left unmatched. Germline V gene sequence: CDR1 GTSNPN, CDR2 SVGIG (reference sequence). The CDR3 sequence is CAWGTSGFPTQYF. The CDR3 DNA follows: TGTGCCTGGGGGACTAGCGGGTTCCCCACCCAGTACTTC.